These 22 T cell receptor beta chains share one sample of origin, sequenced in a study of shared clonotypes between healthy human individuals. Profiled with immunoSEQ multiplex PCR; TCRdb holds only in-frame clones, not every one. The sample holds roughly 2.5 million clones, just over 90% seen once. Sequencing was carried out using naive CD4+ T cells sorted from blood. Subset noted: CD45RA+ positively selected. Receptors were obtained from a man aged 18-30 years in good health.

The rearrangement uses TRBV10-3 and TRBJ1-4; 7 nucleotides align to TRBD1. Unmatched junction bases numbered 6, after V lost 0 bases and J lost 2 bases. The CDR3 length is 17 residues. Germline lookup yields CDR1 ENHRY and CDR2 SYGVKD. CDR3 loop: CAISESPRGQTNEKLFF. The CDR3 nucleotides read TGTGCCATCAGTGAGTCCCCCCGGGGACAGACTAATGAAAAACTGTTTTTT.

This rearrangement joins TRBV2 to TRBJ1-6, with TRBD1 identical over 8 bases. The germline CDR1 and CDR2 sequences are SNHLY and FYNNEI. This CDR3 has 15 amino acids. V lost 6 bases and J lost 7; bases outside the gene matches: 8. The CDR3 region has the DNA TGTGCCAGCAGGCCCGGACAGGGAGACAATTCACCCCTCCACTTT. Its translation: CASRPGQGDNSPLHF.

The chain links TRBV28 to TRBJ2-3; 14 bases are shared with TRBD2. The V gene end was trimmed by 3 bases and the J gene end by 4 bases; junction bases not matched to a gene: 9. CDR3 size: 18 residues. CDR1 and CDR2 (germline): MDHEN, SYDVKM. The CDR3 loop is CASSFVRLAGGLADTQYF. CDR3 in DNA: TGTGCCAGCAGTTTTGTGAGACTAGCGGGGGGGCTTGCAGATACGCAGTATTTT.

DNA for the CDR3: TGTGCCAGCAGCTCGGGACAGACAGTAGGGGAGCAGTACTTC. Protein product: CASSSGQTVGEQYF. J is TRBJ2-7 and V is TRBV7-2; 7 nucleotides line up with TRBD1. The V gene's germline CDR1 is SGHTA and CDR2 FQGNSA. This CDR3 comprises 14 residues. Trimming removed 4 bases from V and 7 bases from J; junction bases left unmatched: 10.

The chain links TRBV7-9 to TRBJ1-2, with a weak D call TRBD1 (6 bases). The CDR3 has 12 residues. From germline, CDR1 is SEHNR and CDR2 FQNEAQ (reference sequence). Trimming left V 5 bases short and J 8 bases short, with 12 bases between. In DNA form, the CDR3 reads TGTGCCAGCAGCCGGGACATCTACGGCTACACCTTC. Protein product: CASSRDIYGYTF.

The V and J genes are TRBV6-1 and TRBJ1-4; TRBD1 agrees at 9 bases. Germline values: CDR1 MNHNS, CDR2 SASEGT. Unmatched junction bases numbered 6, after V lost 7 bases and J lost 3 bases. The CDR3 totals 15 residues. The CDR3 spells CASTRDRVANEKLFF. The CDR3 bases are TGTGCCAGCACCCGGGACAGGGTGGCTAATGAAAAACTGTTTTTT.

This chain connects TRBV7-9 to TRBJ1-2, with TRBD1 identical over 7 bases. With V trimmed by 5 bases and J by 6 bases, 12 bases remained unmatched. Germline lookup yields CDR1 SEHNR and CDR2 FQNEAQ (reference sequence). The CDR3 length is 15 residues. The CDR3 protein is CASSRGRTGHNGYTF. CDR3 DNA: TGTGCCAGCAGCCGAGGGAGGACAGGTCACAATGGCTACACCTTC.

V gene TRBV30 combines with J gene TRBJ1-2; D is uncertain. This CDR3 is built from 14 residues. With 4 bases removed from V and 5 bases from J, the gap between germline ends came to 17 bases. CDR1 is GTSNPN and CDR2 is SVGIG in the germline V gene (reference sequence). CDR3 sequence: CAWTRTLDVYGYTF. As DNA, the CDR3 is TGTGCCTGGACCCGAACTCTCGATGTGTATGGCTACACCTTC.

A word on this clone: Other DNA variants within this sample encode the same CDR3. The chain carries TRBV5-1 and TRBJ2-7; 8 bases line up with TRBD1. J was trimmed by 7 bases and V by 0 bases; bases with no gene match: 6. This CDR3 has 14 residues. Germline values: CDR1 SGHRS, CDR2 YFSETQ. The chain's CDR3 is CASSLGQGAREQYF. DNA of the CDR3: TGCGCCAGCAGCTTGGGGCAGGGGGCGCGTGAGCAGTACTTC.

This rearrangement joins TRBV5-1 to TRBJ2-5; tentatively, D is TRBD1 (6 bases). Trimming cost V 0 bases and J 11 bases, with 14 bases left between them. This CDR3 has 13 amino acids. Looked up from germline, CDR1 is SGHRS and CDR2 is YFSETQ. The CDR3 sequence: CASSLAGAQEQYF. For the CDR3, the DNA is TGCGCCAGCAGCTTGGCAGGGGCGCAGGAGCAGTACTTC.

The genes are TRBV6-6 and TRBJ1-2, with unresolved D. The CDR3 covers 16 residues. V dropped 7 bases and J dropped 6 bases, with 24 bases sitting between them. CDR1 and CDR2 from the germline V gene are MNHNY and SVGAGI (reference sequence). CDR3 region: CASTSPAAVGYHGYTF. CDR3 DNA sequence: TGTGCCAGCACCTCTCCCGCGGCAGTCGGATATCATGGCTACACCTTC.

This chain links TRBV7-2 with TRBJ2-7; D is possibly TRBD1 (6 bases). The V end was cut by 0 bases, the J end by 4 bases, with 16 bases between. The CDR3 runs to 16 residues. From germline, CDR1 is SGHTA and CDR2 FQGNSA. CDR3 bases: TGTGCCAGCAGCTTAGCGCATCGGGGCAGGGGTTACGAGCAGTACTTC. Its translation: CASSLAHRGRGYEQYF.

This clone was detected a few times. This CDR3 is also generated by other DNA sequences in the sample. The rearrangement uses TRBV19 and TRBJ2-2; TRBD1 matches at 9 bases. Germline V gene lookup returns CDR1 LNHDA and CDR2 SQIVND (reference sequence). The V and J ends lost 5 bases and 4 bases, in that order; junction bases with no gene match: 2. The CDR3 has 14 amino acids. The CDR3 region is CASSSGQGTGELFF. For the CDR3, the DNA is TGTGCCAGTAGTTCGGGACAGGGCACCGGGGAGCTGTTTTTT.

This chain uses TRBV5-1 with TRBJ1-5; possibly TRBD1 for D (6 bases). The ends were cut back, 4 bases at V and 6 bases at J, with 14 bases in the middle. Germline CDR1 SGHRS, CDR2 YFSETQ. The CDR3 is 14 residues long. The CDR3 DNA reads TGCGCCAGCAGCCCAGGACAGTCCGGTCAGCCCCAGCATTTT. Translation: CASSPGQSGQPQHF.

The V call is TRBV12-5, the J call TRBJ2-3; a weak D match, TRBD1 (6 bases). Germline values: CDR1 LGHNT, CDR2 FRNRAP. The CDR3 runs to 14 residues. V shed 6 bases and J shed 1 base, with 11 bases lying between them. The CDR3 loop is CASGTGYGTDTQYF. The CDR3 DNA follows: TGTGCTAGTGGGACAGGCTACGGCACAGATACGCAGTATTTT.

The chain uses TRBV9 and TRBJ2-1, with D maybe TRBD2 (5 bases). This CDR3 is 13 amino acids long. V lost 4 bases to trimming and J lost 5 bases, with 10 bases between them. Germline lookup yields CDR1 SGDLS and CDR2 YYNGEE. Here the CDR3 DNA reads TGTGCCAGCAGCCTTCGAGGGAACAATGAGCAGTTCTTC. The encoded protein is CASSLRGNNEQFF.

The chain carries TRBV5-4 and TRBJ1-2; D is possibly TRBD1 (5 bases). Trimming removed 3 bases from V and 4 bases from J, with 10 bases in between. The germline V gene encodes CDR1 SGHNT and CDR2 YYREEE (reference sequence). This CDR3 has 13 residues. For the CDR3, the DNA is TGTGCCAGCAGCTCTCGGGGCCTCTATGGCTACACCTTC. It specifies CASSSRGLYGYTF.

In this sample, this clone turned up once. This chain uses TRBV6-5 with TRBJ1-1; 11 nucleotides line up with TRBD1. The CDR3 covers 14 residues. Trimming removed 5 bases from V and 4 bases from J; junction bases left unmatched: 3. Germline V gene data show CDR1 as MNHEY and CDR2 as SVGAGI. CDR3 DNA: TGTGCCAGCAGTGGGACAGGGGGTATCACTGAAGCTTTCTTT. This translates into CASSGTGGITEAFF.

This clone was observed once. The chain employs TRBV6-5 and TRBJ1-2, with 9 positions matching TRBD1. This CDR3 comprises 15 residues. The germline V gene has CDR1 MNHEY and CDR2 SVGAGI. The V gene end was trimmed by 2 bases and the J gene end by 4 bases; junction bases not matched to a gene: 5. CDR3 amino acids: CASSYPGQGSYGYTF. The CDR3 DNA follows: TGTGCCAGCAGTTACCCGGGACAGGGTTCCTATGGCTACACCTTC.

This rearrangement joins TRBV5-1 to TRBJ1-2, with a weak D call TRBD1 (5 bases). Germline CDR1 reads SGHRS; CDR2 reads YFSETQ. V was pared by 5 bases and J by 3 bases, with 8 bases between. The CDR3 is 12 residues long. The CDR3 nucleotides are TGCGCCAGCAGTGACAGTGACTATGGCTACACCTTC. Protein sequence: CASSDSDYGYTF.

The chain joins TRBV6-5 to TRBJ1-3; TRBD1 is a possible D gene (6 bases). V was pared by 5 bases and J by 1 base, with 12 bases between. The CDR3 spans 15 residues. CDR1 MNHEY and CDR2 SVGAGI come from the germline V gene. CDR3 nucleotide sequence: TGTGCCAGCAGTGCCACAGGGCGGTCTGGAAACACCATATATTTT. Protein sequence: CASSATGRSGNTIYF.

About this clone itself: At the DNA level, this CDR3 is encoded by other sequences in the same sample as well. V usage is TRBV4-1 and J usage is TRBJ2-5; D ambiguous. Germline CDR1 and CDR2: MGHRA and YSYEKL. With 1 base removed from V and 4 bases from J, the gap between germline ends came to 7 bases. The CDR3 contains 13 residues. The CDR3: CASSQALGETQYF. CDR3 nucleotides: TGCGCCAGCAGCCAAGCCCTGGGAGAGACCCAGTACTTC.